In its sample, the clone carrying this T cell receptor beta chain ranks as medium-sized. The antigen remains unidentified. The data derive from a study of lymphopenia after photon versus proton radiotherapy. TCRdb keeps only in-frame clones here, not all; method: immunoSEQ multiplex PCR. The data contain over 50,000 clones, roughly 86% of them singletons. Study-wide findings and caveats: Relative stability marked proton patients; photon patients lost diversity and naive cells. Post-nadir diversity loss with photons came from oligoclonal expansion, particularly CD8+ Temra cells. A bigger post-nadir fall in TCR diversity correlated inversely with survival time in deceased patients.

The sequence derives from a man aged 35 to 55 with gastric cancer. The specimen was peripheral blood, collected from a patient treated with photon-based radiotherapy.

CDR3 nucleotide sequence: TGTGCCAGCAGCCCAAGGGGGGGCTCTACGCAGTATTTT. Translated: CASSPRGGSTQYF. The chain links TRBV11-3 to TRBJ2-3; a weak D match, TRBD2 (7 bases). Trimming stripped 5 bases from V and 8 bases from J, with 14 bases between. The CDR3 runs to 13 residues. CDR1 and CDR2 (germline): SGHNT, YENEEA. Full variable domain (missing parts from reference TRBV11-3 and TRBJ2-3): EAGVVQSPRYKIIEKKQPVAFWCNPISGHNTLYWYLQNLGQGPELLIRYENEEAVDDSQLPKDRFSAERLKGVDSTLKIQPAELGDSAVYLCASSPRGGSTQYFGPGTRLTVL.